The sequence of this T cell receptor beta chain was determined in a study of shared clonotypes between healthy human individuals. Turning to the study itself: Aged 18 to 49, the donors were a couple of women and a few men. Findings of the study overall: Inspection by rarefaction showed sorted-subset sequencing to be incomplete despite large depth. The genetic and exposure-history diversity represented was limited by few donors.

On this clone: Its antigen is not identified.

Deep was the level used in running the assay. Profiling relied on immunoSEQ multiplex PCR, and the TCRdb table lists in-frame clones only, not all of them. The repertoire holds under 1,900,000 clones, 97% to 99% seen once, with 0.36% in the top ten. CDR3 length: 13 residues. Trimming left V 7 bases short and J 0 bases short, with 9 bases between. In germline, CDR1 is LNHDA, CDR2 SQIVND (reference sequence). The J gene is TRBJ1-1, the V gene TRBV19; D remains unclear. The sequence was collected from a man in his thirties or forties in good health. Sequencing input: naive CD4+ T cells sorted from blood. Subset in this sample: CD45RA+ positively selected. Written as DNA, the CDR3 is TGTGCCAGTAATGAGGGATTGAACACTGAAGCTTTCTTT. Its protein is CASNEGLNTEAFF. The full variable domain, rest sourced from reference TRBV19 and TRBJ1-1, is DGGITQSPKYLFRKEGQNVTLSCEQNLNHDAMYWYRQDPGQGLRLIYYSQIVNDFQKGDIAEGYSVSREKKESFPLTVTSAQKNPTAFYLCASNEGLNTEAFFGQGTRLTVV.